This T cell receptor (beta chain) appears in the sequencing data of a study of T cell repertoires in cytomegalovirus infection. Whole-study context: CMV epitopes, recently identified HLA-C-restricted and well-studied HLA-B-restricted, were used. Public TCR beta signatures indicated both CMV infection and matching HLA type.

One entry per CDR3 protein, called by TCRdb with MiXCR from the reads. The sample carries about 890,000 distinct CDR3 sequences, approximately 33% recorded once. This clonotype was counted between two and nine times. Antigen: not known. V was pared by 6 bases and J by 6 bases, with 11 bases between. CDR3 length equals 12 residues. Germline V gene sequence: CDR1 SNHLY, CDR2 FYNNEI. The sequence was obtained from a human donor in good health (CMV status not recorded). Some clones in this sample may be carry-over from other donors' samples. This sequence joins TRBV2 and TRBJ1-2; the D gene is possibly TRBD1 (6 bases). The sample was cultured CD8+ T cells from PBMCs, taken from culture after CMV antigen stimulation. In DNA, the CDR3 is TGTGCCAGCAGAGACAGGTACAATGGCTACACCTTC. Protein product: CASRDRYNGYTF.